This TCR beta chain was identified during a study of CD8+CD57+ T cells in acquired aplastic anemia. Study-level background: Sorted cells (CD4+ and CD8+) yielded DNA amounts that averaged about 3.1 ug. Study-wide findings and caveats: Patients and controls had in common 25 to 35 CD8+ CDR3 sequences.

As regards this clonotype: Its target is unknown.

This CDR3 is 12 amino acids long. Between the trimmed V and J ends, which lost 4 bases and 2 bases, there was a span of 4 bases. Profiling that covered TCR beta VDJ and CDR3 relied on genomic DNA as its template. TCRdb reanalysed the reads using MiXCR and keeps one entry per CDR3 protein. The sample carries over 150,000 distinct CDR3 sequences, about 48% recorded once. The authors sequenced patients whose flow cytometry had shown CD8+CD57+ cell expansion. Blood samples were obtained from patients who had received no prior therapy. The receptor's source is a human donor with aplastic anemia. The specimen sequenced was sorted CD4+, CD8+, or CD8+CD57+ T cells (not recorded which) from PBMCs. V is TRBV12-3 or TRBV12-4 and J is TRBJ2-3; D call uncertain. In DNA form, the CDR3 reads TGTGCCAGCAGTTCTTTCACAGATACGCAGTATTTT. The encoded protein is CASSSFTDTQYF.